The 20 T cell receptor beta chains below were found in one sample sequenced in a study of blood T cell repertoires in COVID-19. Sequencing was performed with immunoSEQ multiplex PCR; in TCRdb, only in-frame clones are kept and a portion is missing. This table holds about 310,000 clones, about nine tenths found once. The sample was peripheral blood. The receptors were sampled from a man aged 45-65 years with active or convalescent COVID-19.

With respect to this clone: This CDR3 is also generated by other DNA sequences in the sample. This chain links TRBV20-1 with TRBJ2-1; unclear D gene. This CDR3 spans 11 amino acids. Per the germline V gene, CDR1 is DFQATT and CDR2 is SNEGSKA (reference sequence). The V and J ends lost 1 base and 9 bases respectively, with 7 bases between them. Written as DNA, the CDR3 is TGCAGTGCTAGAGGGGCAGGTGAGCAGTTCTTC. It encodes CSARGAGEQFF.

The chain recombines TRBV28 with TRBJ2-5; the D gene is possibly TRBD1 (5 bases). The V gene's germline CDR1 is MDHEN and CDR2 SYDVKM. The V end was cut by 6 bases, the J end by 7 bases, with 15 bases between. This CDR3 has 13 amino acids. In DNA, the CDR3 is TGTGCCAGCAGCTCGACAGTGCAGGGGACCCAGTACTTC. Its protein is CASSSTVQGTQYF.

The chain is built from TRBV7-6 and TRBJ2-1; 12 bases are a match to TRBD2. The V gene's germline CDR1 is SGHVS and CDR2 FNYEAQ. The CDR3 is 17 residues long. V lost 5 bases to trimming and J lost 2 bases; unmatched junction nucleotides: 7. The CDR3 protein is CASSLRLAGVAYNEQFF. The DNA of the CDR3 is TGTGCCAGCAGCCTGAGACTAGCGGGAGTGGCCTACAATGAGCAGTTCTTC.

CDR3 coding DNA: TGTGCCAGCAGCTTGTCCGGGGTAGGGGAGACCCAGTACTTC. This gives the protein CASSLSGVGETQYF. V is TRBV5-5 and J is TRBJ2-5, with D tentatively TRBD2 (5 bases). This CDR3 contains 14 residues. The V end was cut by 1 base, the J end by 5 bases, with 12 bases between. Per germline, CDR1 SGHKS and CDR2 YYEKEE (reference sequence).

This CDR3 reads CASSPRTGAGNTIYF. The CDR3 bases are TGTGCCAGCTCACCAAGGACAGGGGCTGGAAACACCATATATTTT. The chain employs TRBV18 and TRBJ1-3; TRBD1 matches at 9 bases. CDR3 size: 15 residues. Germline lookup yields CDR1 KGHSH and CDR2 LQKENI. J was trimmed by 2 bases and V by 2 bases; bases with no gene match: 1.

This rearrangement joins TRBV7-2 to TRBJ1-2; 8 nucleotides match TRBD1. Germline CDR1 is SGHTA and CDR2 is FQGNSA. The CDR3 loop spans 16 amino acids. V trimming: 2 bases; J trimming: 1 base; junction bases outside the gene matches: 6. CDR3 coding DNA: TGTGCCAGCAGCTTATTTGGGACAGGAAATAACTATGGCTACACCTTC. Its protein product is CASSLFGTGNNYGYTF. The full variable domain, its missing parts supplied by reference TRBV7-2 and TRBJ1-2, is GAGVSQSPSNKVTEKGKDVELRCDPISGHTALYWYRQSLGQGLEFLIYFQGNSAPDKSGLPSDRFSAERTGGSVSTLTIQRTQQEDSAVYLCASSLFGTGNNYGYTFGSGTRLTVV.

This rearrangement joins TRBV20-1 to TRBJ1-2; the match to TRBD1 covers 7 bases. The CDR3 is 11 residues long. Looked up from germline, CDR1 is DFQATT and CDR2 is SNEGSKA (reference sequence). V trimming: 8 bases; J trimming: 10 bases; junction bases outside the gene matches: 10. CDR3 protein: CSPKTGFDYTF. Here the CDR3 DNA reads TGCAGTCCCAAGACAGGGTTTGACTACACCTTC.

The chain uses TRBV5-1 and TRBJ2-3; no definite D call. Deletions cut 3 bases from V and 0 bases from J, with 8 bases between. Germline V gives CDR1 SGHRS, CDR2 YFSETQ. This CDR3 spans 14 amino acids. CDR3 protein: CASSSAESTDTQYF. The DNA of the CDR3 is TGCGCCAGCAGCTCTGCAGAAAGCACAGATACGCAGTATTTT.

The chain uses TRBV5-1 and TRBJ1-1, with 12 bases matching TRBD1. There are 16 residues in the CDR3. The germline V gene encodes CDR1 SGHRS and CDR2 YFSETQ. V dropped 3 bases and J dropped 5; count of bases not matched to a gene: 8. The DNA of the CDR3 is TGCGCCAGCAGCTCGGGACAGGGGGCGCTTGTAACTGAAGCTTTCTTT. It specifies CASSSGQGALVTEAFF.

The chain carries TRBV30 and TRBJ2-6, with TRBD1 matching 10 bases. The CDR3 is 17 residues long. J gave up 0 bases and V 1 base, and 3 bases lay outside the gene matches. CDR1 GTSNPN and CDR2 SVGIG come from the germline V gene (reference sequence). The CDR3 region is CAWSGGQGSSGANVLTF. CDR3 nucleotide sequence: TGTGCCTGGAGTGGGGGACAGGGGAGCTCTGGGGCCAACGTCCTGACTTTC.

In its sample, this clone was seen a few times. The chain has TRBV28 and TRBJ1-2; tentative D call: TRBD1 (5 bases). The V gene's germline CDR1 is MDHEN and CDR2 SYDVKM. The CDR3 is 14 amino acids. Trimming took 3 bases from V and 4 from J, leaving 12 bases between them. Here the CDR3 reads CASSFHQGPYGYTF. The CDR3 bases are TGTGCCAGCAGTTTTCACCAGGGCCCCTATGGCTACACCTTC.

The gene calls are TRBV20-1 and TRBJ1-1; the D is unclear. CDR1 is DFQATT and CDR2 is SNEGSKA in the germline V gene (reference sequence). Trimming took off 7 bases at V and 4 bases at J, with 7 bases between the two ends. This CDR3 region has 10 residues. CDR3 protein: CSVGFTEAFF. The CDR3 DNA reads TGCAGTGTTGGCTTCACTGAAGCTTTCTTT.

A few counts support this clone. This sequence joins TRBV28 and TRBJ1-1; 7 bases are a match to TRBD1. With 4 bases clipped from V and 10 bases from J, the junction kept 9 bases outside the gene matches. Germline V gene lookup returns CDR1 MDHEN and CDR2 SYDVKM. There are 13 residues in the CDR3. The CDR3 spells CASSYDRVGRAFF. DNA of the CDR3: TGTGCCAGCAGTTATGACAGGGTGGGCCGAGCTTTCTTT.

The chain combines TRBV3-1 (or the pseudogene TRBV3-2) with TRBJ2-1; 14 bases fit TRBD2. The CDR3 consists of 17 residues. Per germline, CDR1 LGHDT and CDR2 YNNKEL (reference sequence). The trim removed 4 bases at V and 0 bases at J, leaving 2 bases unmatched. The CDR3 reads CASSRGTSGSSYNEQFF. The CDR3 nucleotides are TGTGCCAGCAGCCGCGGGACTAGCGGGAGCTCCTACAATGAGCAGTTCTTC.

J is TRBJ1-1 and V is TRBV28; the match to TRBD1 covers 7 bases. The germline gives CDR1 MDHEN, CDR2 SYDVKM. The CDR3 extends over 12 amino acids. V shed 5 bases, J shed 3 bases, and the junction held 0 bases outside the gene matches. The CDR3 DNA follows: TGTGCCAGCAGTGGGACAGACACTGAAGCTTTCTTT. It encodes CASSGTDTEAFF.

This chain uses TRBV19 with TRBJ2-7; TRBD1 agrees at 8 bases. The trim removed 3 bases at V and 2 bases at J, leaving 6 bases unmatched. Per germline, CDR1 LNHDA and CDR2 SQIVND (reference sequence). The CDR3 runs to 15 residues. DNA of the CDR3: TGTGCCAGTAGTATGCGAGGGACAGGTCCCTACGAGCAGTACTTC. Protein sequence: CASSMRGTGPYEQYF.

CDR3 amino acids: CASSLRGGQETQYF. Here the CDR3 DNA reads TGTGCCAGCAGCCTAAGGGGAGGTCAAGAGACCCAGTACTTC. The chain links TRBV3-1 (or the pseudogene TRBV3-2) to TRBJ2-5; D perhaps matches TRBD2 (6 bases). Germline V gene data show CDR1 as LGHDT and CDR2 as YNNKEL (reference sequence). The germline V and J ends were trimmed by 4 bases and 2 bases, with 11 bases remaining between them. This CDR3 has 14 residues.

The genes are TRBV24-1 and TRBJ2-5; 8 nucleotides line up with TRBD1. Germline CDR1 and CDR2: KGHDR and SFDVKD. The CDR3 is made up of 15 amino acids. After removal of 4 bases from V and 1 base from J, the junction contained 4 bases not matched to a gene. As DNA, the CDR3 is TGTGCCACCAGTGACCCTGGGACAGGCCAAGAGACCCAGTACTTC. Translating it yields CATSDPGTGQETQYF.

The chain employs TRBV28 and TRBJ2-1; no clear D gene. CDR1 is MDHEN and CDR2 is SYDVKM in the germline V gene. V lost 2 bases and J 0 bases, leaving 8 bases between the germline ends. CDR3 size: 15 residues. The chain's CDR3 is CASSLPGSSYNEQFF. As DNA, the CDR3 is TGTGCCAGCAGTTTACCTGGTAGCTCCTACAATGAGCAGTTCTTC.

J is TRBJ1-2 and V is TRBV10-2; 7 nucleotides line up with TRBD1. CDR3 length equals 16 residues. The germline CDR1 and CDR2 sequences are WSHSY and SAAADI. With 4 bases clipped from V and 2 bases from J, the junction kept 10 bases outside the gene matches. The chain's CDR3 is CASSGAFGTANYGYTF. The CDR3 DNA sequence: TGCGCCAGCAGTGGGGCATTCGGGACAGCGAACTATGGCTACACCTTC.